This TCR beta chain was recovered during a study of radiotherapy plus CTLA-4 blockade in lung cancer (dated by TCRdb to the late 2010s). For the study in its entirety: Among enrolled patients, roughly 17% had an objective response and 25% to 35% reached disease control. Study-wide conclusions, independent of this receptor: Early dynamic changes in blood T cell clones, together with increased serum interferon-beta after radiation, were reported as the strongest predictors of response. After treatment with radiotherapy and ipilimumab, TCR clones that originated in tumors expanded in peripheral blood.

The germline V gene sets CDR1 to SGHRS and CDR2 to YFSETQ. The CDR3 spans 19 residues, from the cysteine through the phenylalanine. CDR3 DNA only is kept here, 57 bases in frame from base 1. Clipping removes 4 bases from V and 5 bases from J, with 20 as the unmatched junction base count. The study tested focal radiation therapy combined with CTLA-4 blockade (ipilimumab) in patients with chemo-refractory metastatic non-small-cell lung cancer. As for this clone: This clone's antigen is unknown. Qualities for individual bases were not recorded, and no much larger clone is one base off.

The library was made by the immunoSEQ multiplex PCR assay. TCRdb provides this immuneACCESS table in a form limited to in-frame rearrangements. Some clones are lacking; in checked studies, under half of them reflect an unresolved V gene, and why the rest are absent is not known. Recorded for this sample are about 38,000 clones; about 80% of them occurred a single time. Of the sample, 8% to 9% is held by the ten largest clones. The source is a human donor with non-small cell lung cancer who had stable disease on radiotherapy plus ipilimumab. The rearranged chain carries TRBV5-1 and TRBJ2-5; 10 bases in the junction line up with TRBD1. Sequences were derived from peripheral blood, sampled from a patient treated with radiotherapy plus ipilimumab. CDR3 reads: CASSVRRDRGFLGSETQYF. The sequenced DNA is TGCGCCAGCAGCGTCCGCCGGGACAGGGGATTTTTAGGATCTGAGACCCAGTACTTC.